This TCR beta chain was obtained from a study of blood T cell repertoires in COVID-19. CDR3 size: 19 residues. The ends lost 3 bases at V and 3 bases at J; junction bases unmatched: 13. Germline CDR1 MNHEY, CDR2 SMNVEV (reference sequence). Generated by immunoSEQ multiplex PCR, the TCRdb table keeps only in-frame clones and is missing some. The sample includes 220,000 or so clones, approximately 90% seen only once; the top ten take about 0.8%. The source of this sequence is a man aged 60 to 75 with COVID-19, enrolled during active disease. Material: peripheral blood. J is TRBJ2-7 and V is TRBV27, with 14 nucleotides matching TRBD2. In DNA form, the CDR3 reads TGTGCCAGCAGTTTGGGTCCCGGGACTAGCGGGAGTAAAGTCTACGAGCAGTACTTC. Translating gives CASSLGPGTSGSKVYEQYF.